This TCR beta chain was observed in a study of cytomegalovirus exposure and HLA in healthy donors. Points from the study as a whole: HLA alleles showed associations with 16,951 TCR beta sequences in a later analysis, at a 0.05 false discovery rate. An analysis done earlier found most TCR beta V segments productive about 87% or about 30% of the time. In vitro experiments confirmed that three CMV-associated chains were specific for CMV antigens.

Remarks on this clone: Antigen unknown. One junction end does not reproduce the germline sequence, and a read error may be involved. Within the sample, other DNA sequences also encode this same CDR3.

The PCR made use of 60 Vbeta and 13 Jbeta primers. Produced via immunoSEQ multiplex PCR; TCRdb's table is partial and in-frame only. The sample comprises roughly 100,000 clones, about 70% of which are singletons, and roughly 6.5% rests with the top ten. This sequence originates from a woman aged 45-65 years in good health and CMV-seropositive. Sequencing was performed on PBMCs.

CDR3 in DNA: TGTGCCAGCAGCGTAGGAGCCGGGAAAACAACCTACGAGCAGTACTTT. The encoded protein is CASSVGAGKTTYEQYF. The V and J genes are TRBV9 and TRBJ2-7; D might be TRBD2 (5 bases). The CDR3 consists of 16 residues. Germline V gives CDR1 SGDLS, CDR2 YYNGEE.